The clone carrying this T cell receptor (beta chain) was seen ten or more times. What it binds is unknown. Losses at the gene ends were 2 bases for V and 1 base for J; bases not matched to a gene: 14. Germline CDR1 reads MNHEY; CDR2 reads SVGAGI. The CDR3 is 19 residues long. CDR3-region Arm-PCR and iRepertoire HTBI primers produced the TCR beta libraries. TCRdb fed the multiplex PCR reads into MiXCR, producing one record per CDR3 protein. The sample yields 400,000 to 500,000 distinct CDR3 sequences, roughly 23% seen once. Time point denoted: persistent/refractory GD, antithyroid drugs over 5 years with positive TRAb. From RNA extracted from PBMCs, the TCR library was made. The sample belongs to a study of regulatory T cells in long-lasting Graves disease. General study findings and limits: Persistent Graves' patients showed reduced TCR diversity versus newly diagnosed patients. Those with persistent disease had in common more public clonotypes (roughly 3,000) than new patients (approximately 1,000).

This chain connects TRBV6-5 to TRBJ1-1, with TRBD1 matching 9 bases. The sequence came from a female donor with Graves disease. The sample was peripheral blood mononuclear cells (PBMCs), taken when the disease was refractory, from a patient treated with antithyroid drugs. DNA for the CDR3: TGTGCCAGCAGTTACACATTACCGGGACAGGGCTTGTCGAACACTGAAGCTTTCTTT. Amino acid sequence: CASSYTLPGQGLSNTEAFF.